The 19 T cell receptor beta chains listed next were all sequenced from one sample in a study of vaccination and CD4 T cells after COVID-19. Treatment reported: roughly nine-day PBMC culture with coronavirus spike peptide pools or control peptides (ViraFEST assay). The Oncomine TCR Beta short-read assay sequenced DNA from cultured CD4+ T cells. One entry per CDR3 protein, called by TCRdb with MiXCR from the PCR reads. The data show tens of thousands of distinct CDR3 sequences, with about 40% seen just once and around 9.9% held by the top ten. Their recognized antigens are unknown. The sequenced sample was CD4+ T cells from blood, cultured in vitro. These receptors came from a human donor who had recovered from COVID-19.

With regard to this clonotype: The conserved phenylalanine or tryptophan is not found at the CDR3 terminus, so this likely reflects a read error. The genes are TRBV6-1 and TRBJ2-2, with D perhaps being TRBD1 or TRBD2 (5 bases each). Between the trimmed V and J ends, which lost 3 bases and 2 bases, there was a span of 16 bases. Germline V lookup: CDR1 MNHNS, CDR2 SASEGT. This CDR3 has 17 amino acids. This CDR3 is CASSEVFGGDNTGELFL. DNA of the CDR3: TGTGCCAGCAGTGAGGTGTTTGGGGGAGACAACACCGGGGAGCTGTTTTTG.

Written as DNA, the CDR3 is TGTGCCAGCTCAGGTTCGAAGGGCACCTACTACGAGCAGTACTTC. Encoded protein: CASSGSKGTYYEQYF. The chain joins TRBV18 to TRBJ2-7; D is undetermined. The V gene lost 5 bases and the J gene lost 3 bases, with 17 bases spanning the gap. The CDR3 covers 15 residues. The germline V gene encodes CDR1 KGHSH and CDR2 LQKENI.

The chain is built from TRBV7-2 and TRBJ2-7; D tentatively reads TRBD1 or TRBD2 (5 bases each). The CDR3 contains 16 residues. Germline values: CDR1 SGHTA, CDR2 FQGNSA. V gave up 4 bases and J gave up 1 base, with 17 bases separating them. The CDR3 DNA reads as TGTGCCAGCAGCTCACAAGCAGGGAGAAGGTCCTACGAGCAGTACTTC. Its translation: CASSSQAGRRSYEQYF.

The rearrangement links TRBV20-1 to TRBJ1-1; D remains unclear. CDR3 length: 13 residues. Per the germline V gene, CDR1 is DFQATT and CDR2 is SNEGSKA (reference sequence). Trimming stripped 0 bases from V and 10 bases from J, with 15 bases between. The DNA of the CDR3 is TGCAGTGCTAGAGATCCGGCGGGGATGGTAGCTTTCTTT. It codes for CSARDPAGMVAFF.

The chain employs TRBV28 and TRBJ1-5, with D possibly being TRBD1 (5 bases). The V gene's germline CDR1 is MDHEN and CDR2 SYDVKM. V was cut by 8 bases and J by 1 base, with 12 bases left in between. CDR3 length: 14 residues. CDR3 DNA sequence: TGTGCCAGCGCTCTGGCAGGGAGCAATCAGCCCCAGCATTTT. The encoded protein is CASALAGSNQPQHF.

The CDR3 loop is CASSLVSGGTDTQYF. As DNA, the CDR3 is TGTGCCAGCAGCTTGGTTAGCGGGGGCACAGATACGCAGTATTTT. The chain recombines TRBV5-4 with TRBJ2-3; 8 nucleotides line up with TRBD2. After removal of 0 bases from V and 1 base from J, the junction contained 1 base not matched to a gene. The CDR3 sequence is 15 residues long. From germline, CDR1 is SGHNT and CDR2 YYREEE (reference sequence).

This chain joins TRBV28 and TRBJ1-1; possibly TRBD1 for D (6 bases). The CDR3 runs to 14 residues. CDR1 and CDR2 from the germline V gene are MDHEN and SYDVKM. Trimming pared 2 bases from V and 11 bases from J, leaving 18 bases between. Here the CDR3 DNA reads TGTGCCAGCAGTTTACCTAGGACAGCTAGTGAGGCTTTCTTT. Encoded protein: CASSLPRTASEAFF.

This chain uses TRBV24-1 with TRBJ2-2, with 8 nucleotides matching TRBD1. There are 17 residues in the CDR3. The germline V gene has CDR1 KGHDR and CDR2 SFDVKD. The V and J ends lost 4 bases and 1 base, in that order; junction bases with no gene match: 7. In nucleotides, the CDR3 is TGTGCCACCAGTGACTTGACGACAGGGGTGAACACCGGGGAGCTGTTTTTT. This translates into CATSDLTTGVNTGELFF.

This clonotype was seen once. V gene TRBV4-3 combines with J gene TRBJ2-2, with TRBD1 as a possible D gene (5 bases). Trimming left V 0 bases short and J 3 bases short, with 8 bases between. This CDR3 comprises 15 residues. Looked up from germline, CDR1 is LGHNA and CDR2 is YSLEER. The CDR3 bases are TGCGCCAGCAGCCAAGAAACAGGTTACACCGGGGAGCTGTTTTTT. Translation gives CASSQETGYTGELFF.

This clonotype was seen a handful of times. The chain recombines TRBV20-1 with TRBJ2-7, with D tentatively TRBD1 or TRBD2 (6 bases each). Germline loops: CDR1 DFQATT, CDR2 SNEGSKA (reference sequence). Trimming took off 3 bases at V and 4 bases at J, with 22 bases between the two ends. The CDR3 covers 16 residues. DNA of the CDR3: TGCAGTGCTAGGAGGACGGCGGGGACAAAAAATTACGAGCAGTACTTC. Translation gives CSARRTAGTKNYEQYF.

The rearrangement uses TRBV7-2 and TRBJ1-4, with D possibly being TRBD1 (5 bases). This CDR3 has 12 amino acids. Germline CDR1 reads SGHTA; CDR2 reads FQGNSA. With 5 bases removed from V and 7 bases from J, the gap between germline ends came to 8 bases. CDR3 region: CASSLQGEKLFF. CDR3 coding DNA: TGTGCCAGCAGCCTCCAGGGTGAAAAACTGTTTTTT.

V gene TRBV11-1 combines with J gene TRBJ2-2, with TRBD1 identical over 11 bases. The CDR3 extends over 15 amino acids. Looked up from germline, CDR1 is SGHAT and CDR2 is FQDESV (reference sequence). After removal of 7 bases from V and 0 bases from J, the junction contained 1 base not matched to a gene. The CDR3 region is CASKGQGANTGELFF. In nucleotides, the CDR3 is TGTGCCAGCAAGGGACAGGGGGCGAACACCGGGGAGCTGTTTTTT. Supplemented by reference TRBV11-1 and TRBJ2-2, the full variable domain reads EAEVAQSPRYKITEKSQAVAFWCDPISGHATLYWYRQILGQGPELLVQFQDESVVDDSQLPKDRFSAERLKGVDSTLKIQPAELGDSAMYLCASKGQGANTGELFFGEGSRLTVL.

This chain joins TRBV2 and TRBJ2-3; 9 nucleotides match TRBD1. This CDR3 is built from 15 residues. Per germline, CDR1 SNHLY and CDR2 FYNNEI. The V segment lost 6 bases and the J segment 2 bases; nucleotides outside the gene matches: 6. The CDR3 is CASRDRGGHTDTQYF. DNA of the CDR3: TGTGCCAGCAGGGACAGGGGAGGGCACACAGATACGCAGTATTTT.

This clonotype has more than one count but fewer than ten. This chain connects TRBV20-1 to TRBJ1-5, with 10 bases that match TRBD1. The CDR3 loop spans 14 amino acids. Unmatched junction bases numbered 2, after V lost 6 bases and J lost 0 bases. CDR1 is DFQATT and CDR2 is SNEGSKA in the germline V gene (reference sequence). The CDR3 coding sequence is TGCAGTGCCTGGACAGGGGGTAGCAATCAGCCCCAGCATTTT. Its translation is CSAWTGGSNQPQHF.

The chain joins TRBV29-1 to TRBJ2-7; weak D call: TRBD1 (5 bases). CDR3 length: 12 amino acids. V gave up 4 bases and J gave up 1 base, with 8 bases separating them. CDR1 is SQVTM and CDR2 is ANQGSEA in the germline V gene. Written as DNA, the CDR3 is TGCAGCGTTGGGGGCACTTCCTACGAGCAGTACTTC. Protein sequence: CSVGGTSYEQYF.

The V call is TRBV18, the J call TRBJ2-1; perhaps D is TRBD1 or TRBD2 (5 bases each). V was cut by 5 bases and J by 3 bases, with 11 bases left in between. The CDR3 contains 14 residues. Germline CDR1 and CDR2: KGHSH and LQKENI. The CDR3 sequence is CASSYRDGYNEQFF. As DNA, the CDR3 is TGTGCCAGCTCATACCGGGACGGCTACAATGAGCAGTTCTTC. The whole variable domain, remainder taken from reference TRBV18 and TRBJ2-1, is NAGVMQNPRHLVRRRGQEARLRCSPMKGHSHVYWYRQLPEEGLKFMVYLQKENIIDESGMPKERFSAEFPKEGPSILRIQQVVRGDSAAYFCASSYRDGYNEQFFGPGTRLTVL.

V usage is TRBV28 and J usage is TRBJ1-6; D is undetermined. This CDR3 spans 14 amino acids. Trimming left V 2 bases short and J 7 bases short, with 9 bases between. Germline V lookup: CDR1 MDHEN, CDR2 SYDVKM. CDR3 coding DNA: TGTGCCAGCAGTTTACCGGGAGAGAATTCACCCCTCCACTTT. Its translation: CASSLPGENSPLHF.

This clonotype was counted between two and nine times. The V call is TRBV10-2, the J call TRBJ1-5; D might be TRBD1 (5 bases). The V gene's germline CDR1 is WSHSY and CDR2 SAAADI. This CDR3 region has 15 residues. Trimming removed 0 bases from V and 6 bases from J, with 12 bases in between. The CDR3 DNA follows: TGCGCCAGCAGTGAGTCGGCAGGGAGGGGTCAGCCCCAGCATTTT. It translates to CASSESAGRGQPQHF.

This sequence joins TRBV20-1 and TRBJ1-3, with D possibly being TRBD1 (6 bases). Germline CDR1 reads DFQATT; CDR2 reads SNEGSKA (reference sequence). V lost 7 bases, J lost 1 base, and 14 bases lay in between. The CDR3 is 14 residues long. The CDR3 DNA sequence: TGCAGTGTTATTAAGGGGGGGTCTGGAAACACCATATATTTT. Residues: CSVIKGGSGNTIYF.